Shown below are 20 T cell receptor beta chains from a single sample sequenced in a study of beta chain features in type 1 diabetes. As every portion of the isolated RNA was reverse transcribed, the sequencing read expressed TCRB transcripts. TCRdb's table, derived via immunoSEQ multiplex PCR, lists solely in-frame clones and lacks some. The table has 120,000 to 150,000 clones, 10% seen once. Sequenced input: naive CD4+ T cells from blood. The receptors derive from a man between 18 and 29 years old in good health.

This chain uses TRBV5-6 with TRBJ2-7; TRBD1 aligns across 7 bases. V gave up 1 base and J gave up 3 bases; unmatched junction bases: 7. There are 15 residues in the CDR3. Germline CDR1 SGHDT, CDR2 YYEEEE. CDR3 bases: TGTGCCAGCAGCTTGACAGGGGTCAAGAACTACGAGCAGTACTTC. Translating gives CASSLTGVKNYEQYF.

This clone was counted only a few times. This sequence joins TRBV7-2 and TRBJ1-4, with D possibly matching TRBD1 (5 bases). CDR3 length: 14 amino acids. V was trimmed by 5 bases and J by 8 bases, leaving 15 bases between them. The germline CDR1 and CDR2 sequences are SGHTA and FQGNSA. The CDR3 DNA reads as TGTGCCAGCAGCCCCATCGGGGGGGAAGAAAAACTGTTTTTT. Amino acids: CASSPIGGEEKLFF.

This clone occurred a few times. The V call is TRBV29-1, the J call TRBJ2-3; 11 bases are a match to TRBD2. The CDR3 loop spans 15 amino acids. V lost 2 bases and J lost 6; bases outside the gene matches: 7. The germline V gene encodes CDR1 SQVTM and CDR2 ANQGSEA. The CDR3 bases are TGCAGCGTTGAATTACTAGCGGGGGTTGGGGATACGCAGTATTTT. It specifies CSVELLAGVGDTQYF.

The chain couples TRBV4-3 to TRBJ1-2; 7 nucleotides match TRBD1. Germline V CDR1 and CDR2: LGHNA, YSLEER. Trimming removed 2 bases from V and 4 bases from J; junction bases left unmatched: 7. The CDR3 is made up of 15 amino acids. The CDR3 nucleotides read TGCGCCAGCAGCCAAAAGGGGGCAGCTCCCTATGGCTACACCTTC. It codes for CASSQKGAAPYGYTF.

The chain recombines TRBV7-2 with TRBJ2-7; 7 bases align to TRBD1. Looked up from germline, CDR1 is SGHTA and CDR2 is FQGNSA. This CDR3 is built from 15 residues. After removal of 3 bases from V and 2 bases from J, the junction contained 7 bases not matched to a gene. The CDR3 spells CASSLAGTVTYEQYF. Here the CDR3 DNA reads TGTGCCAGCAGCTTGGCCGGGACAGTTACCTACGAGCAGTACTTC.

As regards this clone: Other DNA sequences of this sample code for an identical CDR3. The chain combines TRBV18 with TRBJ1-2; D call uncertain. There are 13 residues in the CDR3. The V gene's germline CDR1 is KGHSH and CDR2 LQKENI. Trimming cost V 3 bases and J 1 base, with 6 bases left between them. The CDR3 sequence: CASSPGGNYGYTF. The CDR3 DNA reads as TGTGCCAGCTCACCTGGCGGTAACTATGGCTACACCTTC.

This sequence joins TRBV4-2 and TRBJ1-4; 9 nucleotides line up with TRBD1. CDR1 is LGHNA, CDR2 YNFKEQ, per germline. The CDR3 is 16 amino acids. J gave up 8 bases and V 6 bases, and 13 bases lay outside the gene matches. The CDR3 loop is CASRELPGQGQEKLFF. The CDR3 DNA reads as TGTGCCAGCAGAGAACTCCCGGGACAGGGCCAAGAAAAACTGTTTTTT.

This clone was recorded a few times. This sample includes further DNA sequences coding for the same CDR3. The chain is built from TRBV18 and TRBJ2-5; D is uncertain. Germline CDR1 is KGHSH and CDR2 is LQKENI. CDR3 length: 12 amino acids. Trimming stripped 3 bases from V and 4 bases from J, with 6 bases between. CDR3 loop: CASSPPGETQYF. The CDR3 nucleotides read TGTGCCAGCTCACCCCCAGGAGAGACCCAGTACTTC. The variable domain in full, completed from reference TRBV18 and TRBJ2-5, reads NAGVMQNPRHLVRRRGQEARLRCSPMKGHSHVYWYRQLPEEGLKFMVYLQKENIIDESGMPKERFSAEFPKEGPSILRIQQVVRGDSAAYFCASSPPGETQYFGPGTRLLVL.

A few counts support this clone. The chain links TRBV19 to TRBJ1-1; possible D gene TRBD1, 5 bases. The germline CDR1 and CDR2 sequences are LNHDA and SQIVND (reference sequence). Between the trimmed V and J ends, which lost 6 bases and 5 bases, there was a span of 16 bases. CDR3 length equals 14 residues. The CDR3 loop reads CASSVSGTRTEAFF. In nucleotides, the CDR3 is TGTGCCAGTAGCGTATCGGGGACTCGTACTGAAGCTTTCTTT.

The chain is built from TRBV27 and TRBJ1-5; 12 bases are shared with TRBD1. Germline V gene sequence: CDR1 MNHEY, CDR2 SMNVEV (reference sequence). V gave up 6 bases and J gave up 6 bases; unmatched junction bases: 6. CDR3 length: 15 residues. CDR3 in amino acids: CASRGDRGLGQPQHF. In DNA form, the CDR3 reads TGTGCCAGCAGGGGGGACAGGGGGCTTGGTCAGCCCCAGCATTTT.

V and J are TRBV25-1 and TRBJ2-7, with 8 bases aligning to TRBD1. CDR1 is MGHDK, CDR2 SYGVNS, per germline. This CDR3 region has 14 residues. The V segment lost 6 bases and the J segment 3 bases; nucleotides outside the gene matches: 7. CDR3 nucleotide sequence: TGTGCCAGCAGGAGGACAGGGCAAATCTACGAGCAGTACTTC. Amino acid sequence: CASRRTGQIYEQYF.

The chain is built from TRBV6-1 and TRBJ2-1; D gene unclear. Trimming took off 0 bases at V and 0 bases at J, with 9 bases between the two ends. The CDR3 covers 16 residues. From germline, CDR1 is MNHNS and CDR2 SASEGT. The chain's CDR3 is CASSEAVSSSYNEQFF. DNA for the CDR3: TGTGCCAGCAGTGAAGCTGTGAGTAGCTCCTACAATGAGCAGTTCTTC.

In this sample, this clone turned up a few times. The chain joins TRBV4-3 to TRBJ1-4, with D tentatively TRBD1 (5 bases). CDR1 and CDR2 (germline): LGHNA, YSLEER. The CDR3 runs to 16 residues. V lost 0 bases to trimming and J lost 8 bases, with 16 bases between them. CDR3 protein: CASSQDARGVGEKLFF. The CDR3 DNA follows: TGCGCCAGCAGCCAAGATGCTCGGGGGGTTGGAGAAAAACTGTTTTTT.

As DNA, the CDR3 is TGCGCCAGCTCGGCCGGGGGGTTTCAAGAGACCCAGTACTTC. Protein: CASSAGGFQETQYF. This chain joins TRBV5-1 and TRBJ2-5; TRBD2 matches at 7 bases. The CDR3 is 14 amino acids. The V gene end was trimmed by 7 bases and the J gene end by 2 bases; junction bases not matched to a gene: 8. Germline lookup yields CDR1 SGHRS and CDR2 YFSETQ.

J is TRBJ1-4 and V is TRBV9; 7 bases fit TRBD1. The CDR3 totals 15 residues. V dropped 4 bases and J dropped 6; count of bases not matched to a gene: 9. Per germline, CDR1 SGDLS and CDR2 YYNGEE. CDR3: CASSPRQGWDEKLFF. CDR3 DNA: TGTGCCAGCAGCCCAAGACAGGGTTGGGATGAAAAACTGTTTTTT.

This clone was seen more than once but under ten times. V usage is TRBV7-9 and J usage is TRBJ1-5, with D possibly matching TRBD1 (5 bases). Germline CDR1 and CDR2: SEHNR and FQNEAQ (reference sequence). Deletions cut 5 bases from V and 6 bases from J, with 11 bases between. This CDR3 region has 13 residues. CDR3 in amino acids: CASSPGRVQPQHF. DNA for the CDR3: TGTGCCAGCAGCCCCGGCAGGGTTCAGCCCCAGCATTTT.

This clone turned up a few times. The rearrangement joins TRBV4-3 to TRBJ1-4, with D possibly TRBD1 on 6 matching bases. V was cut by 1 base and J by 8 bases, with 11 bases left in between. The CDR3 is 14 amino acids. Germline values: CDR1 LGHNA, CDR2 YSLEER. CDR3 region: CASSQANRDEKLFF. CDR3 in DNA: TGCGCCAGCAGCCAAGCAAACAGGGACGAAAAACTGTTTTTT.

This clone occurred a few times. This chain joins TRBV6-6 and TRBJ2-5; TRBD1 agrees at 10 bases. Trimming cost V 6 bases and J 2 bases; bases outside gene matches: 9. The CDR3 runs 16 residues. Germline V gene sequence: CDR1 MNHNY, CDR2 SVGAGI (reference sequence). As DNA, the CDR3 is TGTGCCAGCAGGAACAGGGACAGGGGACAACAAGAGACCCAGTACTTC. Residues: CASRNRDRGQQETQYF.

A few counts support this clone. The chain has TRBV2 and TRBJ2-7; 8 nucleotides line up with TRBD2. The CDR3 length is 15 residues. Trimming removed 0 bases from V and 4 bases from J; junction bases left unmatched: 5. Per the germline V gene, CDR1 is SNHLY and CDR2 is FYNNEI. CDR3 sequence (DNA): TGTGCCAGCAGTGAAGCACGGGGGGGGATGTACGAGCAGTACTTC. It translates to CASSEARGGMYEQYF.

V usage is TRBV11-2 and J usage is TRBJ2-3; 9 bases are shared with TRBD2. Per germline, CDR1 SGHAT and CDR2 FQNNGV. After removal of 0 bases from V and 7 bases from J, the junction contained 11 bases not matched to a gene. CDR3 size: 17 residues. CDR3 nucleotides: TGTGCCAGCAGCTTAGAGTCATTGGGCGGGGGGGCATATACGCAGTATTTT. The encoded protein is CASSLESLGGGAYTQYF. Looking up the rest from reference TRBV11-2 and TRBJ2-3 gives the full variable domain: EAGVAQSPRYKIIEKRQSVAFWCNPISGHATLYWYQQILGQGPKLLIQFQNNGVVDDSQLPKDRFSAERLKGVDSTLKIQPAKLEDSAVYLCASSLESLGGGAYTQYFGPGTRLTVL.